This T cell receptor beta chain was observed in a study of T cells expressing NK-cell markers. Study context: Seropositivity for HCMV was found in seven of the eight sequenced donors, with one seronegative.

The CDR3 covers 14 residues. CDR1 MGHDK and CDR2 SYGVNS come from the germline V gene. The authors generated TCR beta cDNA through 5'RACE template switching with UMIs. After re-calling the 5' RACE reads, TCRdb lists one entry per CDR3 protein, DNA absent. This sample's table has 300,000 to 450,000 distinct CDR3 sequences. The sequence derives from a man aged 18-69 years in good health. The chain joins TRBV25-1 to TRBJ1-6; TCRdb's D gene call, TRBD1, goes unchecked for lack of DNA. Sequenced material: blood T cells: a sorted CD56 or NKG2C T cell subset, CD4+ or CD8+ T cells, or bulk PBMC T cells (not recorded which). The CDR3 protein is CATLGQGNNSPLHF.